This entry is about one T cell receptor (beta chain). The CDR3 loop spans 15 amino acids. Sample treatment: roughly 20 received Ad26.COV2.S at low or high dose, single or two shots; 5 received placebo; per-sample allocation not given. Sampling happened 63 days after the first vaccine or placebo injection. This entry belongs to a study of Ad26.COV2.S vaccination and SARS-CoV-2 variants. Clones were sequenced by immunoSEQ multiplex PCR, and TCRdb holds only the in-frame ones, with some missing. The sample lists approximately 300,000 clones, 86% occurring once. Sequenced here: peripheral blood, sampled in a trial of Ad26.COV2.S vaccine versus placebo. The chain recombines TRBV12-2 with TRBJ2-3. TRBV12-2 is tagged as a pseudogene. The sequence came from a person between 18 and 60 years old who received the Ad26.COV2.S COVID-19 vaccine or a placebo. CDR3 residues: CASRLVGVWTDTQYF. The CDR3 coding sequence is TGTGCAAGTCGCTTAGTGGGGGTATGGACAGATACGCAGTATTTT.